This T cell receptor (beta chain) is drawn from a study of blood T cell repertoires in COVID-19. About the study: Specimens from acute and convalescent COVID-19 originated in the United States, Italy and Spain.

The CDR3 covers 12 residues. With 5 bases removed from V and 5 bases from J, the gap between germline ends came to 10 bases. Germline V gene data show CDR1 as MNHNY and CDR2 as SVGAGI (reference sequence). The repertoire was sequenced with immunoSEQ multiplex PCR; TCRdb's copy has only in-frame clones and lacks some. Of about 23,000 clones in the sample, roughly 92% are singletons; the top ten hold 4%. The specimen was peripheral blood. The genes are TRBV6-6 and TRBJ2-7; D ambiguous. This receptor was identified in a woman in her forties or fifties with active COVID-19. CDR3 in amino acids: CASSPQADEQYF. The CDR3 coding sequence is TGTGCCAGCAGTCCTCAGGCCGACGAGCAGTACTTC.